These 27 T cell receptor beta chains came from one sample sequenced in a study of T cell changes during pregnancy in multiple sclerosis. Some clones are missing from TCRdb's copy, which holds only in-frame ones; the method was immunoSEQ multiplex PCR. The data contain under 55,000 clones, about 92% of them singletons. Sample: CD4+ T cells from peripheral blood mononuclear cells, taken before pregnancy. These receptors were collected from a female donor with multiple sclerosis, enrolled in a pregnancy study.

The chain employs TRBV5-1 and TRBJ2-6; D gene unclear. The CDR3 contains 14 residues. Germline V CDR1 and CDR2: SGHRS, YFSETQ. The V gene lost 7 bases and the J gene lost 4 bases, with 12 bases spanning the gap. This chain's CDR3 is CASRNYEGANVLTF. CDR3 in DNA: TGCGCCAGCCGAAATTATGAGGGGGCCAACGTCCTGACTTTC.

V and J are TRBV7-6 and TRBJ2-3, with no clear D. Germline CDR1 and CDR2: SGHVS and FNYEAQ. This CDR3 has 17 amino acids. V shed 5 bases and J shed 2 bases, with 20 bases lying between them. In DNA, the CDR3 is TGTGCCAGCAGCCTTCGGTGGGTTAGCAAAATCACAGATACGCAGTATTTT. This sequence encodes CASSLRWVSKITDTQYF.

The V and J genes are TRBV7-7 and TRBJ2-3, with no clear D. Germline assignment: CDR1 SSHAT and CDR2 FNYEAQ (reference sequence). The V gene lost 4 bases and the J gene lost 1 base, with 6 bases spanning the gap. This CDR3 contains 13 residues. The CDR3 protein is CASSSGGTDTQYF. The CDR3 DNA sequence: TGTGCCAGCAGCTCGGGTGGCACAGATACGCAGTATTTT.

The CDR3 sequence: CASTLSGGTDTQYF. CDR3 sequence (DNA): TGTGCCAGCACCCTCAGCGGGGGCACAGATACGCAGTATTTT. The gene calls are TRBV7-3 and TRBJ2-3, with TRBD2 matching over 7 bases. The CDR3 has 14 amino acids. Unmatched junction bases numbered 5, after V lost 7 bases and J lost 1 base. The germline V gene encodes CDR1 SGHTA and CDR2 FQGTGA.

This clone was detected only once. The V and J genes are TRBV14 and TRBJ2-2; 9 nucleotides align to TRBD1. This CDR3 comprises 17 residues. The J segment lost 5 bases and the V segment lost 9 bases, leaving 16 bases of the junction unmatched. CDR1 is SGHDN and CDR2 is FVKESK in the germline V gene. CDR3 bases: TGTGCCAGTACGGGGACAGGGCAGTTGGCGCGTACCGGGGAGCTGTTTTTT. Protein sequence: CASTGTGQLARTGELFF.

The chain combines TRBV19 with TRBJ1-5, with D tentatively TRBD1 (6 bases). V gave up 3 bases and J gave up 1 base, with 13 bases separating them. Per germline, CDR1 LNHDA and CDR2 SQIVND (reference sequence). This CDR3 has 16 residues. In DNA, the CDR3 is TGTGCCAGTAGTATGATTTGGGGGCTAAGCAATCAGCCCCAGCATTTT. Translated, it gives CASSMIWGLSNQPQHF.

The CDR3: CASSLSGRGETQYF. CDR3 nucleotide sequence: TGTGCCAGCAGCTTGAGTGGCAGGGGGGAGACCCAGTACTTC. This chain joins TRBV7-7 and TRBJ2-5; TRBD1 matches 7 bases. V trimming: 3 bases; J trimming: 5 bases; junction bases outside the gene matches: 6. Germline V gene lookup returns CDR1 SSHAT and CDR2 FNYEAQ (reference sequence). The CDR3 runs to 14 residues.

The V call is TRBV7-3, the J call TRBJ2-5, with TRBD1 matching 10 bases. The length of the CDR3 is 15 residues. Germline-derived CDR1 and CDR2 are SGHTA and FQGTGA. V was pared by 5 bases and J by 2 bases, with 5 bases of the junction left unmatched. CDR3 nucleotide sequence: TGTGCCAGCAGCCTAGACAGGGGGCGACAAGAGACCCAGTACTTC. The encoded protein is CASSLDRGRQETQYF.

The genes are TRBV5-1 and TRBJ2-3; TRBD2 matches at 14 bases. Trimming removed 0 bases from V and 3 bases from J; junction bases left unmatched: 3. Germline values: CDR1 SGHRS, CDR2 YFSETQ. The CDR3 sequence is 17 residues long. The CDR3 region is CASSLAGTSGRTDTQYF. The CDR3 DNA reads TGCGCCAGCAGCTTGGCCGGGACTAGCGGGAGAACAGATACGCAGTATTTT. Full variable domain (remainder filled in from reference TRBV5-1 and TRBJ2-3): KAGVTQTPRYLIKTRGQQVTLSCSPISGHRSVSWYQQTPGQGLQFLFEYFSETQRNKGNFPGRFSGRQFSNSRSEMNVSTLELGDSALYLCASSLAGTSGRTDTQYFGPGTRLTVL.

The chain recombines TRBV19 with TRBJ2-2; 7 positions match TRBD2. CDR3 length: 15 residues. With V trimmed by 5 bases and J by 4 bases, 7 bases remained unmatched. Looked up from germline, CDR1 is LNHDA and CDR2 is SQIVND (reference sequence). The CDR3 sequence: CASSQGGESTGELFF. In DNA, the CDR3 is TGTGCCAGTAGTCAGGGAGGGGAAAGCACCGGGGAGCTGTTTTTT.

The J gene is TRBJ1-5, the V gene TRBV30; TRBD1 agrees at 10 bases. V lost 0 bases and J lost 4; bases outside the gene matches: 6. The CDR3 contains 16 residues. The germline CDR1 and CDR2 sequences are GTSNPN and SVGIG (reference sequence). The DNA of the CDR3 is TGTGCCTGGAGTGTACGGGGGACAGGGGCAAATCAGCCCCAGCATTTT. Protein product: CAWSVRGTGANQPQHF. Combining the CDR3 with reference TRBV30 and TRBJ1-5 gives the whole variable domain SQTIHQWPATLVQPVGSPLSLECTVEGTSNPNLYWYRQAAGRGLQLLFYSVGIGQISSEVPQNLSASRPQDRQFILSSKKLLLSDSGFYLCAWSVRGTGANQPQHFGDGTRLSIL.

This chain joins TRBV6-1 and TRBJ2-1, with 8 bases aligning to TRBD2. In germline, CDR1 is MNHNS, CDR2 SASEGT. The CDR3 loop spans 15 amino acids. V trimming: 3 bases; J trimming: 8 bases; junction bases outside the gene matches: 9. The CDR3 region has the DNA TGTGCCAGCAGTGACTGGGCGGGAGGCAGGGATGAGCAGTTCTTC. This encodes CASSDWAGGRDEQFF.

The chain links TRBV6-1 to TRBJ2-1; TRBD2 matches at 10 bases. The V segment lost 1 base and the J segment 0 bases; nucleotides outside the gene matches: 21. The CDR3 is 23 residues long. Germline lookup yields CDR1 MNHNS and CDR2 SASEGT. The CDR3 here is CASSEVPGEEASGRSSSYNEQFF. CDR3 DNA sequence: TGTGCCAGCAGTGAAGTGCCGGGGGAAGAAGCTAGCGGGAGATCAAGCTCCTACAATGAGCAGTTCTTC.

The chain is built from TRBV29-1 and TRBJ2-7, with TRBD1 matching 8 bases. Germline V gives CDR1 SQVTM, CDR2 ANQGSEA. The CDR3 is 13 residues long. V trimming: 7 bases; J trimming: 5 bases; junction bases outside the gene matches: 10. The CDR3 spells CSALTGASNEQYF. The CDR3 DNA reads TGCAGCGCCTTGACAGGGGCCAGCAACGAGCAGTACTTC.

The CDR3 here is CASSPGTSTNEKLFF. The CDR3 DNA reads as TGTGCCAGCAGCCCAGGGACATCTACTAATGAAAAACTGTTTTTT. The chain joins TRBV9 to TRBJ1-4; possibly TRBD1 for D (6 bases). Germline CDR1 SGDLS, CDR2 YYNGEE. Trimming cost V 4 bases and J 2 bases, with 12 bases left between them. This CDR3 spans 15 amino acids.

The J gene is TRBJ1-2, the V gene TRBV30; 10 bases line up with TRBD1. Trimming at V came to 8 bases and at J to 8 bases, leaving 8 bases not matched to a gene. Per the germline V gene, CDR1 is GTSNPN and CDR2 is SVGIG (reference sequence). CDR3 length equals 12 residues. This chain's CDR3 is CAGGQGRGGYTF. As DNA, the CDR3 is TGTGCCGGGGGACAGGGGCGTGGAGGCTACACCTTC. The full variable domain, completed using reference TRBV30 and TRBJ1-2, is SQTIHQWPATLVQPVGSPLSLECTVEGTSNPNLYWYRQAAGRGLQLLFYSVGIGQISSEVPQNLSASRPQDRQFILSSKKLLLSDSGFYLCAGGQGRGGYTFGSGTRLTVV.

The V and J genes are TRBV7-9 and TRBJ2-1, with 7 bases matching TRBD2. With V trimmed by 1 base and J by 0 bases, 9 bases remained unmatched. Germline CDR1 and CDR2: SEHNR and FQNEAQ (reference sequence). The CDR3 contains 18 residues. CDR3 amino acids: CASSLDGLADYSYNEQFF. The CDR3, as DNA: TGTGCCAGCAGCTTAGATGGGCTAGCGGACTACTCCTACAATGAGCAGTTCTTC.

V and J are TRBV7-8 and TRBJ2-2, with 12 bases lining up with TRBD2. The junction had 1 base not matched to a gene; V was cut back by 1 base and J by 7 bases. The CDR3 loop spans 15 amino acids. From germline, CDR1 is SGHVS and CDR2 FQNEAQ. CDR3 nucleotide sequence: TGTGCCAGCAGCTTAGGACTAGCGGGAGTCGGGGAGCTGTTTTTT. This gives the protein CASSLGLAGVGELFF.

The chain joins TRBV5-6 to TRBJ2-7; TRBD2 might be the D (6 bases). In germline, CDR1 is SGHDT, CDR2 YYEEEE. This CDR3 has 15 amino acids. Deletions cut 5 bases from V and 6 bases from J, with 21 bases between. This CDR3 reads CASRQGLFRMSEQYF. The CDR3 DNA reads TGTGCCAGCAGGCAGGGACTTTTCCGAATGAGCGAGCAGTACTTC.

This clone was detected a few times. V usage is TRBV6-6 and J usage is TRBJ1-3; D unresolved. V was clipped by 7 bases and J by 0 bases, with 7 bases between them. The CDR3 is made up of 13 amino acids. CDR1 MNHNY and CDR2 SVGAGI come from the germline V gene (reference sequence). DNA of the CDR3: TGTGCCAGCAAGCGGAGCTCTGGAAACACCATATATTTT. Its protein is CASKRSSGNTIYF.

V is TRBV21-1 and J is TRBJ1-5. TRBV21-1 is a listed pseudogene. The CDR3 covers 15 residues. CDR3 DNA: TGTGCCAGCAGCAACGCGGCGAGGGGCAATCAGCCCCAGCATTTT. Its translation: CASSNAARGNQPQHF.

The chain has TRBV28 and TRBJ2-7; a possible D gene is TRBD2 (6 bases). The CDR3 covers 11 residues. V was trimmed by 6 bases and J by 7 bases, leaving 10 bases between them. Germline V gene sequence: CDR1 MDHEN, CDR2 SYDVKM. The CDR3 DNA reads TGTGCCAGCAGCCGGGGGAGGGAGCAGTACTTC. It specifies CASSRGREQYF.

The chain joins TRBV7-2 to TRBJ1-1; possible D gene TRBD1, 5 bases. Germline-derived CDR1 and CDR2 are SGHTA and FQGNSA. V was trimmed by 2 bases and J by 4 bases, leaving 11 bases between them. The CDR3 covers 14 residues. CDR3 sequence: CASSLKGMGTEAFF. The CDR3 DNA reads TGTGCCAGCAGCTTAAAGGGGATGGGCACTGAAGCTTTCTTT.

This chain uses TRBV2 with TRBJ2-1, with TRBD1 identical over 9 bases. CDR3 size: 18 residues. Per germline, CDR1 SNHLY and CDR2 FYNNEI. Trimming cost V 4 bases and J 3 bases; bases outside gene matches: 13. CDR3 sequence reads: CASSVPTSGTGNYNEQFF. CDR3 DNA: TGTGCCAGCAGTGTTCCAACATCCGGGACAGGGAACTACAATGAGCAGTTCTTC.

The CDR3 DNA reads TGTGCCAGCAGCCATTCCAGTCCGCTTAACTATGGCTACACCTTC. It specifies CASSHSSPLNYGYTF. This chain joins TRBV4-2 and TRBJ1-2; no clear D gene. Germline lookup yields CDR1 LGHNA and CDR2 YNFKEQ. Trimming stripped 3 bases from V and 1 base from J, with 12 bases between. CDR3 length equals 15 residues.

J is TRBJ1-3 and V is TRBV19; a possible D gene is TRBD1 (5 bases). The CDR3 contains 14 residues. CDR1 is LNHDA and CDR2 is SQIVND in the germline V gene (reference sequence). V lost 4 bases and J 0 bases, leaving 7 bases between the germline ends. CDR3 protein: CASSTQGSGNTIYF. DNA of the CDR3: TGTGCCAGTAGTACCCAGGGCTCTGGAAACACCATATATTTT.

The chain is built from TRBV5-1 and TRBJ1-2, with D possibly being TRBD1 (5 bases). The germline gives CDR1 SGHRS, CDR2 YFSETQ. The CDR3 loop spans 15 amino acids. The germline V and J ends were trimmed by 6 bases and 13 bases, with 28 bases remaining between them. Here the CDR3 DNA reads TGCGCCAGCAATCTCAATATCCGGGACTCCTCGGGTGTCACCTTC. Protein: CASNLNIRDSSGVTF.